The rows below give T cell receptor beta chains drawn from one sample of a study of blood T cell repertoires in COVID-19. The table came from immunoSEQ multiplex PCR; TCRdb's copy has only in-frame clones and leaves some out. The table has about 300,000 clones, roughly 88% seen once; the top ten hold 5.5% to 8%. The sample was peripheral blood. The receptors stem from a young woman who had recovered from COVID-19. Each CDR3 is given with its conserved first and last residue. D genes are given only for firm matches. The size entry is marked missing in some rows and otherwise reads once, few, many or a size class.

j_call,d_call,v_call,clone_size,cdr3_nt,cdr3_aa
TRBJ1-3,-,TRBV9,-,TGTGCCAGCAGCGTAAGTCAGGGTGGAAACACCATATATTTT,CASSVSQGGNTIYF
TRBJ2-7,-,TRBV25-1,-,TGTGCCAGCAGTGGGGTAGGCGACAGAACCTACGAGCAGTACTTC,CASSGVGDRTYEQYF
TRBJ2-5,-,TRBV11-2,-,TGTGCCAGCAGCTTAGCCCCAGTGTCGGGGGGCCTTGAGACCCAGTACTTC,CASSLAPVSGGLETQYF
TRBJ1-3,-,TRBV4-2,few,TGTGCCAGCAGCCTCCGGACAGATCAAGCGGGAAACACCATATATTTT,CASSLRTDQAGNTIYF
TRBJ1-2,-,TRBV27,-,TGTGCCAGCAGCCTAACGGACAGCCCCTACTATGGCTACACCTTC,CASSLTDSPYYGYTF
TRBJ2-5,-,TRBV13,-,TGTGCCAGCAGCTGGGGGACTCCCCCATACCAGTACTTC,CASSWGTPPYQYF
TRBJ1-1,TRBD1,TRBV2,-,TGTGCCAGCAGAACGGGACAGGGAAAAACTGAAGCTTTCTTT,CASRTGQGKTEAFF
TRBJ2-7,-,TRBV7-3,once,TGTGCCAGCAGCCTAGGTCCTCTTCCCTACGAGCAGTACTTC,CASSLGPLPYEQYF
TRBJ2-5,TRBD2,TRBV7-2,-,TGTGCCAGCAGCTTAGCCAGCGGGGGGGCCGGGGAGACCCAGTACTTC,CASSLASGGAGETQYF
TRBJ2-5,-,TRBV3-1/TRBV3-2,-,TGTGCCAGCAACGACAGGGGAGGGGAGACCCAGTACTTC,CASNDRGGETQYF
TRBJ2-7,-,TRBV18,-,TGTGCCAGCTCACCTAGCAGGGGGGACGAGCAGTACTTC,CASSPSRGDEQYF
TRBJ2-2,-,TRBV7-9,once,TGTGCCAGCAGCTCTACAGGGCCTTGGGGGGAGCTGTTTTTT,CASSSTGPWGELFF
TRBJ2-5,-,TRBV7-2,-,TGTGCCAGCAGCTCCATCCAACTCGAGACCCAGTACTTC,CASSSIQLETQYF
TRBJ2-5,TRBD1,TRBV5-1,-,TGCGCCAGCAGCGGGGGACAGGGGACGGAGGCCCAGTACTTC,CASSGGQGTEAQYF
TRBJ2-1,-,TRBV19,-,TGTGCCAGTAGTCTGACAGGCCTAAATTCCTACAATGAGCAGTTCTTC,CASSLTGLNSYNEQFF
TRBJ1-4,TRBD1,TRBV5-4,-,TGTGCCAGCAGCTTGGGACAGGGAGTTGAAAAACTGTTTTTT,CASSLGQGVEKLFF
TRBJ2-5,TRBD1,TRBV2,-,TGTGCCACTGGACAGGCGAAAGAGACCCAGTACTTC,CATGQAKETQYF
TRBJ1-6,-,TRBV3-1/TRBV3-2,many,TGTGCCAGCAGCCAAGCGTCGATCGGGTTCTTTAATTCACCCCTCCACTTT,CASSQASIGFFNSPLHF
TRBJ1-2,TRBD1,TRBV27,-,TGTGCCAGCAGTCCGCCGGGACAGGGCTATGGCTACACCTTC,CASSPPGQGYGYTF
TRBJ2-5,TRBD2,TRBV2,-,TGTGCCAGCAGGGACCTGGGGGGGTCCGTTTGGGAGACCCAGTACTTC,CASRDLGGSVWETQYF
TRBJ1-5,-,TRBV6-6,once,TGTGCCAGCAGTTACTCGGGGGGAGTTCAGCCCCAGCATTTT,CASSYSGGVQPQHF
TRBJ2-5,-,TRBV11-2,-,TGTGCCAGCAGCCGTACTAAGGGGGGGGAGACCCAGTACTTC,CASSRTKGGETQYF
TRBJ2-4,-,TRBV19,-,TGTGCCACCGCGACTGAAAACATTCAGTACTTC,CATATENIQYF
TRBJ1-3,-,TRBV5-4,once,TGTGCCAGCAGCTTGTACACAGCCTCTGGAAACACCATATATTTT,CASSLYTASGNTIYF
TRBJ1-1,TRBD1,TRBV6-5,-,TGTGCCAGCAGTCAAACCGGGACAGCGAACACTGAAGCTTTCTTT,CASSQTGTANTEAFF
TRBJ2-5,TRBD2,TRBV7-2,-,TGTGCCAGCAGCTACGGCCTAGCGGGGGTGGAGACCCAGTACTTC,CASSYGLAGVETQYF
TRBJ2-3,-,TRBV4-1,-,TGCGCCAGCAGCCAAGTGTCGCGGCACACAGATACGCAGTATTTT,CASSQVSRHTDTQYF
TRBJ2-1,-,TRBV2,-,TGTGCCAGCAATCTTCTGGGGGCGGGTAATGAGCAGTTCTTC,CASNLLGAGNEQFF
TRBJ2-3,-,TRBV3-1/TRBV3-2,-,TGTGCCAGCAGCCCCGGGTCAGATACGCAGTATTTT,CASSPGSDTQYF
TRBJ2-7,TRBD2,TRBV6-2/TRBV6-3,-,TGTGCCAGCAGTTACTCGACCGGGGGGGGACGGTTGTCCTACGAGCAGTACTTC,CASSYSTGGGRLSYEQYF
TRBJ1-2,-,TRBV2,-,TGTGCCAGCGCGAGGACATATGGCTACACCTTC,CASARTYGYTF
TRBJ2-7,TRBD2,TRBV5-1,-,TGCGCCAGCAGCGCCCTAGCGGGGGGAACCTACGAGCAGTACTTC,CASSALAGGTYEQYF
TRBJ1-5,-,TRBV15,-,TGTGCCACCAGCAGAGCACGGAGAGATCAGCCCCAGCATTTT,CATSRARRDQPQHF
TRBJ1-5,-,TRBV7-9,-,TGTGCCAGCAGCTTAATGGGGGACACTCAGCCCCAGCATTTT,CASSLMGDTQPQHF
TRBJ1-4,-,TRBV27,once,TGTGCCAGCAGCCAATACGGGGGTGAAAAACTGTTTTTT,CASSQYGGEKLFF
TRBJ2-7,-,TRBV7-2,-,TGTGCCAGCAGCCGACAGGTCTACGAGCAGTACTTC,CASSRQVYEQYF
TRBJ2-2,TRBD2,TRBV9,-,TGTGCCAGCAGCCCTCACGACCCCCTGACTAGCGGGGGGCTCACCGGGGAGCTGTTTTTT,CASSPHDPLTSGGLTGELFF
TRBJ1-6,-,TRBV5-1,few,TGCGCCAGCAGCTTCGACGGGTCCTCCTATAATTCACCCCTCCACTTT,CASSFDGSSYNSPLHF
TRBJ2-2,-,TRBV30,-,TGTGCCTGGAGTTTTGGGGGGGCAGGGTACACCGGGGAGCTGTTTTTT,CAWSFGGAGYTGELFF
TRBJ1-2,-,TRBV28,-,TGTGCCAGCAGTCCCGGCGGGCTGCCACTAATCTATGGCTACACCTTC,CASSPGGLPLIYGYTF
TRBJ1-5,TRBD1,TRBV3-1/TRBV3-2,-,TGTGCCAGCAGCCTATCGGGACAGGGAAATCAGCCCCAGCATTTT,CASSLSGQGNQPQHF
TRBJ2-2,TRBD1,TRBV3-1/TRBV3-2,once,TGTGCCAGCAGCCTAGGGGGCTCCGGGGAGCTGTTTTTT,CASSLGGSGELFF
TRBJ1-2,TRBD1,TRBV5-1,once,TGCGCCAGCAGCTCAGGGGGCGTGCGGGTCGGGGATGGCTACACCTTC,CASSSGGVRVGDGYTF
TRBJ2-5,TRBD1,TRBV10-3,-,TGTGCCATCAGCGAAGGGGGCGCAGGGGTAGAGACCCAGTACTTC,CAISEGGAGVETQYF
TRBJ1-5,-,TRBV7-9,-,TGTGCCAGCAGGGGGGGTATTGGGGATCAGCCCCAGCATTTT,CASRGGIGDQPQHF
TRBJ2-7,TRBD1,TRBV18,-,TGTGCCAGCTCAGCCGGGACAGGGAGATCCTACGAGCAGTACTTC,CASSAGTGRSYEQYF
TRBJ1-1,-,TRBV7-9,-,TGTGCCAGCAGTTGGACAGCCAACACTGAAGCTTTCTTT,CASSWTANTEAFF
TRBJ2-2,TRBD2,TRBV24-1,-,TGTGCCACCAGTGATCCAGGGACTAGCGCGGGGGAGTTCCCAACCGGGGAGCTGTTTTTT,CATSDPGTSAGEFPTGELFF
TRBJ1-2,-,TRBV7-2,once,TGTGCCAGCAGCCCAATACTAGGGGGAGGCTACACCTTC,CASSPILGGGYTF
TRBJ1-6,-,TRBV5-1,-,TGCGCCAGCAGCTTTACGGGTACTAATTCACCCCTCCACTTT,CASSFTGTNSPLHF
TRBJ1-1,TRBD1,TRBV2,-,TGTGCCAGCACCGACAGGGCAGGCAACACTGAAGCTTTCTTT,CASTDRAGNTEAFF
TRBJ1-2,TRBD1,TRBV28,-,TGTGCCAGCAGATCCCTCCAGGGGGGTGATGGCTACACCTTC,CASRSLQGGDGYTF
TRBJ2-7,-,TRBV5-4,once,TGTGCCAGCAGCGCCTCCCTCACAGGGGGGGCCTACGAGCAGTACTTC,CASSASLTGGAYEQYF
TRBJ2-7,TRBD1,TRBV6-5,-,TGTGCCAGCAGTACTCCGGGACAGGGGGACTACGAGCAGTACTTC,CASSTPGQGDYEQYF
TRBJ2-4,-,TRBV20-1,-,TGCAGTGCTAGTAACCTAGGGGCCATAGGAGACATTCAGTACTTC,CSASNLGAIGDIQYF
TRBJ1-1,-,TRBV7-9,-,TGTGCCAGCAGCTTAGCCCGGGCTTTCTTT,CASSLARAFF
TRBJ2-3,TRBD2,TRBV6-5,once,TGTGCCAGCAGTTCAACTCGGGGGGGTACGCAGTATTTT,CASSSTRGGTQYF
TRBJ1-4,-,TRBV4-3,-,TGCGCCAGCAGCCAAGAGTTGCAGGGTAATGAAAAACTGTTTTTT,CASSQELQGNEKLFF
TRBJ2-5,-,TRBV6-2/TRBV6-3,-,TGTGCCAGCAGTTACGTTGGTTCGGAAGAGACCCAGTACTTC,CASSYVGSEETQYF
TRBJ1-5,-,TRBV25-1,-,TGTGCCAGCAGTGTCCGGGGGGCGGGTCAGCCCCAGCATTTT,CASSVRGAGQPQHF